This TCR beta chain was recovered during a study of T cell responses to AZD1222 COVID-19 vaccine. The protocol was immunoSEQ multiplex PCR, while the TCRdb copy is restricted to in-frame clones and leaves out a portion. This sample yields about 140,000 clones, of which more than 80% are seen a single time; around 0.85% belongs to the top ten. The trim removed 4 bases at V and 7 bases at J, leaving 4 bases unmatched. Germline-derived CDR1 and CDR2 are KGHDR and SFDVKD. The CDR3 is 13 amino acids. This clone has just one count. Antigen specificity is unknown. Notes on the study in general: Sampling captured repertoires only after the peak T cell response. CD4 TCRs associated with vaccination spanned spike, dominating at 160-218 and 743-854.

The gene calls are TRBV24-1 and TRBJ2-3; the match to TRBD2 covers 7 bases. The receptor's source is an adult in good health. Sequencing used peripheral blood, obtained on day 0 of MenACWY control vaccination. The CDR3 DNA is TGTGCCACCAGTGACGGACTAGTTTATACGCAGTATTTT. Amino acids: CATSDGLVYTQYF.